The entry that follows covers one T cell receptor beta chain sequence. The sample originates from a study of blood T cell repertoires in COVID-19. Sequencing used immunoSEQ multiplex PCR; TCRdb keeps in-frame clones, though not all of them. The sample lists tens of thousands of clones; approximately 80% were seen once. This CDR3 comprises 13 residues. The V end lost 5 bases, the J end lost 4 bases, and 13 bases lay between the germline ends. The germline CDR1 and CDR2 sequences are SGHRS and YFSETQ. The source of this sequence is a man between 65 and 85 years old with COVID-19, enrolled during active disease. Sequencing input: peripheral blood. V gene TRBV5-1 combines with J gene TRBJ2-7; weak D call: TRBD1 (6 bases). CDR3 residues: CASRTGYSYEQYF. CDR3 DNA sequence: TGCGCCAGCAGAACAGGGTATAGTTACGAGCAGTACTTC. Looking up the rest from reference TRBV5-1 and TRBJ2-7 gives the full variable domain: KAGVTQTPRYLIKTRGQQVTLSCSPISGHRSVSWYQQTPGQGLQFLFEYFSETQRNKGNFPGRFSGRQFSNSRSEMNVSTLELGDSALYLCASRTGYSYEQYFGPGTRLTVT.